This T cell receptor (beta chain) was sequenced in a study of T-cell reconstitution after alpha-beta-depleted transplantation in children. Study observations and caveats: It was reported that alpha-beta T cells came from several hundred expanded graft clones (about two months after transplant). From newly produced T cells came most of the T-cell counts and diversity one year after transplant.

The TCRbeta library was prepared with unique molecular identifiers. Each CDR3 protein is one row after TCRdb ran MiXCR on the PCR reads. The repertoire holds approximately 500,000 distinct CDR3 sequences, with about 10% as singletons. This clonotype was recorded many times. Its antigen is still unknown. There are 14 residues in the CDR3. J gave up 4 bases and V 4 bases, and 3 bases lay outside the gene matches. Germline V gene lookup returns CDR1 MDHEN and CDR2 SYDVKM. The material was PBMCs, obtained before TCRalphabeta/CD19-depleted stem cell transplant. The sequence was obtained from a child aged 2 to 10 with inherited bone marrow failure, due to receive a stem cell transplant. V and J are TRBV28 and TRBJ2-7, with 11 bases fitting TRBD1. CDR3 coding DNA: TGTGCCAGCAGTTGGGACAGGGGGTATTACGAGCAGTACTTC. As protein: CASSWDRGYYEQYF.